This T cell receptor beta chain was identified during a study of shared T cell receptors in the human thymus. Trimming stripped 8 bases from V and 0 bases from J, with 25 bases between. The germline CDR1 and CDR2 sequences are MNHEY and SMNVEV (reference sequence). This CDR3 comprises 18 residues. Some clones are missing from TCRdb's copy, which holds only in-frame ones; the method was immunoSEQ multiplex PCR. The sample has hundreds of thousands of clones, about 87% seen once. These data were also reused for a study on human thymus T cells. That investigation notes: Corrective heart surgery yielded the resections from which the thymus tissue came. Thymic and blood repertoires appeared to show biased V and J gene usage. Related research found strongly overlapping thymic repertoires in unrelated individuals.

The sample taken for sequencing was thymocytes. The clonotype was recovered from a boy younger than two with a congenital heart defect. The rearrangement joins TRBV27 to TRBJ1-1; TRBD1 is a possible D gene (6 bases). The CDR3 loop is CASSKGDRAGPMNTEAFF. As DNA, the CDR3 is TGTGCCAGCTCAAAGGGGGACCGCGCCGGCCCGATGAACACTGAAGCTTTCTTT.